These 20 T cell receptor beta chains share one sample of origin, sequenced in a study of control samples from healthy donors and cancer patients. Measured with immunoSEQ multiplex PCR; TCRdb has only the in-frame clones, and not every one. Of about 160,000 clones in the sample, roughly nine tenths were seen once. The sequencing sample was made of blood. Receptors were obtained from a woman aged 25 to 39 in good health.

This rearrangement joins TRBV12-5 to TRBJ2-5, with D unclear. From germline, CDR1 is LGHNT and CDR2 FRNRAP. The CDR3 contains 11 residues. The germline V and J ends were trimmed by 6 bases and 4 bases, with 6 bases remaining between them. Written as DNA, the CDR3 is TGTGCTAGTGGACAAGGAGAGACCCAGTACTTC. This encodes CASGQGETQYF.

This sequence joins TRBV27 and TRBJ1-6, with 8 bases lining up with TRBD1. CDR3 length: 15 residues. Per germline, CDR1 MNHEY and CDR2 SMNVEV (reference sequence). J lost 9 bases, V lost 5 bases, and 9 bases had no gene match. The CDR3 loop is CASSKQGEGPSPLHF. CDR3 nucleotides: TGTGCCAGCAGTAAACAGGGGGAGGGCCCTTCACCCCTCCACTTT.

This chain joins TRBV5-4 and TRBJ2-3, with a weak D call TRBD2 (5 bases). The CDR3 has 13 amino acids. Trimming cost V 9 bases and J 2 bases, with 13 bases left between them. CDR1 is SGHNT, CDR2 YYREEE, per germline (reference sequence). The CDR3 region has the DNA TGTGCCATCTGGCGGGCACCCACAGATACGCAGTATTTT. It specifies CAIWRAPTDTQYF.

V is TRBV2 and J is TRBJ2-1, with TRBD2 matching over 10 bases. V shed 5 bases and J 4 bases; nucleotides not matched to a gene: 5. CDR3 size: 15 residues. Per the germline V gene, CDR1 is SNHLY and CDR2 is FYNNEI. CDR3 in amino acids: CASSRRTSGYNEQFF. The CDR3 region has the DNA TGTGCCAGCAGTCGTCGGACTAGCGGTTACAATGAGCAGTTCTTC. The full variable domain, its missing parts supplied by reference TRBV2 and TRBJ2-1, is EPEVTQTPSHQVTQMGQEVILRCVPISNHLYFYWYRQILGQKVEFLVSFYNNEISEKSEIFDDQFSVERPDGSNFTLKIRSTKLEDSAMYFCASSRRTSGYNEQFFGPGTRLTVL.

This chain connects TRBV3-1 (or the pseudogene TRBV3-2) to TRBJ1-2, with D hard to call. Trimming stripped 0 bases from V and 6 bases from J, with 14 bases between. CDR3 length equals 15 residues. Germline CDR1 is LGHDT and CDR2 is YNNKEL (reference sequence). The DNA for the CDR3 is TGTGCCAGCAGCCAAGATTTTGGGGTTTGGGATGGCTACACCTTC. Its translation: CASSQDFGVWDGYTF.

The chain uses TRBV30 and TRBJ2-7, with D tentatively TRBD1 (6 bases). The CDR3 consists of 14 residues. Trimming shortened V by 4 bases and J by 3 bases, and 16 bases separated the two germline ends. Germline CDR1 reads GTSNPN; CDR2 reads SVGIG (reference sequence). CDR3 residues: CAWIPPDRIYEQYF. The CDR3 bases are TGTGCCTGGATACCCCCGGACAGAATCTACGAGCAGTACTTC.

This chain's CDR3 is CASSPARNQPQHF. CDR3 coding DNA: TGTGCCAGCAGCCCGGCTCGGAATCAGCCCCAGCATTTT. The gene calls are TRBV3-1 (or the pseudogene TRBV3-2) and TRBJ1-5; D gene uncertain. This CDR3 is 13 amino acids long. Per the germline V gene, CDR1 is LGHDT and CDR2 is YNNKEL (reference sequence). Trimming took 4 bases from V and 4 from J, leaving 8 bases between them.

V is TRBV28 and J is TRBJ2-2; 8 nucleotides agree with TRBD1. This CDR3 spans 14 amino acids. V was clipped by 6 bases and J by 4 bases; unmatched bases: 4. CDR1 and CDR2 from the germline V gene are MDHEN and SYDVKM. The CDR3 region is CASSRRGPTGELFF. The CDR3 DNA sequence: TGTGCCAGCAGCCGCAGGGGGCCCACCGGGGAGCTGTTTTTT.

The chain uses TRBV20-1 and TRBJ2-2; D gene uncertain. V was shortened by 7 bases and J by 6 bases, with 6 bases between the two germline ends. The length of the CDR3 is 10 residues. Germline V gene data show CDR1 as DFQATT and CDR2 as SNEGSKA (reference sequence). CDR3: CSGWPGELFF. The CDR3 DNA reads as TGCAGTGGGTGGCCCGGGGAGCTGTTTTTT.

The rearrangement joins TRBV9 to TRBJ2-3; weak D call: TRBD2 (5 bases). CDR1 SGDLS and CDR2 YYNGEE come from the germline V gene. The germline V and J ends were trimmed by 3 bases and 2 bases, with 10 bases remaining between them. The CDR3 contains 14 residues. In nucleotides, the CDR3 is TGTGCCAGCAGCGCAGAGGGCTACACAGATACGCAGTATTTT. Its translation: CASSAEGYTDTQYF.

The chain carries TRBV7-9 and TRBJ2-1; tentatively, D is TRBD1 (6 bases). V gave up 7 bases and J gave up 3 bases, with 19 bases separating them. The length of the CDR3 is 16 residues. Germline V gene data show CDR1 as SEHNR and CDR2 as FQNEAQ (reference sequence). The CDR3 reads CASTLAPGGYYNEQFF. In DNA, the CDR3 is TGTGCCAGCACCCTCGCCCCTGGGGGCTACTACAATGAGCAGTTCTTC. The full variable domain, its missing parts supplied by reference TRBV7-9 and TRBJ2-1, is DTGVSQNPRHKITKRGQNVTFRCDPISEHNRLYWYRQTLGQGPEFLTYFQNEAQLEKSRLLSDRFSAERPKGSFSTLEIQRTEQGDSAMYLCASTLAPGGYYNEQFFGPGTRLTVL.

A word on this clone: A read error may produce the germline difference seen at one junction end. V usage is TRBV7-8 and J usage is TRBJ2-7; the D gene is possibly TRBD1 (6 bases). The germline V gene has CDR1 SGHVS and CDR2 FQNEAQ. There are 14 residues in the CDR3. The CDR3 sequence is CAGSMRRRGYEQYF. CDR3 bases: TGTGCCGGCAGCATGAGACGCAGGGGCTACGAGCAGTACTTC.

The CDR3 here is CASSSGTGSLQETQYF. DNA of the CDR3: TGTGCCAGCAGTTCAGGGACAGGTAGCCTCCAAGAGACCCAGTACTTC. The V gene is TRBV28, the J gene TRBJ2-5; 8 nucleotides match TRBD1. Trimming at V came to 4 bases and at J to 1 base, leaving 8 bases not matched to a gene. The CDR3 contains 16 residues. The V gene's germline CDR1 is MDHEN and CDR2 SYDVKM.

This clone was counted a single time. Here the CDR3 DNA reads TGCGCCAGCAGGTTCGGGACAGGGGGCGGCTATGGCTACACCTTC. Translation gives CASRFGTGGGYGYTF. The chain combines TRBV10-1 with TRBJ1-2; 12 bases are a match to TRBD1. The CDR3 consists of 15 residues. Unmatched junction bases numbered 6, after V lost 6 bases and J lost 4 bases. Germline V lookup: CDR1 WNHNN, CDR2 SYGVQD (reference sequence).

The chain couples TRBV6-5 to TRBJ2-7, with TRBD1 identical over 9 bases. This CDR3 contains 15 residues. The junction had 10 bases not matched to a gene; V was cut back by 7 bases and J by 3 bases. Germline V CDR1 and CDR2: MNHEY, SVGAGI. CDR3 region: CASTKTGTGIYEQYF. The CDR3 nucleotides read TGTGCCAGCACTAAGACCGGGACAGGGATCTACGAGCAGTACTTC.

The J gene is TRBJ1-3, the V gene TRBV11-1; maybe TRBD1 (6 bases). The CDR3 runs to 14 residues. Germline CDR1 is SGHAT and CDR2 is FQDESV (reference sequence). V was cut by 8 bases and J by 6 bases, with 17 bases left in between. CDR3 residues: CASLRGAKENTIYF. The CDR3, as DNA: TGTGCCAGCCTCCGGGGGGCAAAGGAAAACACCATATATTTT.

CDR3 protein: CASSLVGSSYNEQFF. For the CDR3, the DNA is TGTGCCAGCAGCTTAGTTGGGAGCTCCTACAATGAGCAGTTCTTC. The chain employs TRBV11-2 and TRBJ2-1; tentative D call: TRBD2 (5 bases). The CDR3 length is 15 residues. V lost 1 base, J lost 0 bases, and 7 bases lay in between. Germline lookup yields CDR1 SGHAT and CDR2 FQNNGV.

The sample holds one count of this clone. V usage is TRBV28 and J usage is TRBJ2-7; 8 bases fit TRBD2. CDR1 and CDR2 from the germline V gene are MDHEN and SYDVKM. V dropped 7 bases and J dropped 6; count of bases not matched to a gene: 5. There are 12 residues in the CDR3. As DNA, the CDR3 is TGTGCCAGCACCAGCGGGAGATCCGAGCAGTACTTC. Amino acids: CASTSGRSEQYF.

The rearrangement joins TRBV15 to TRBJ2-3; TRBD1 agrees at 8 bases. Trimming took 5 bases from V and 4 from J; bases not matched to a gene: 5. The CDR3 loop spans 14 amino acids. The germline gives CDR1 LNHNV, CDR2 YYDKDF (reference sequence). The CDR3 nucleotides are TGTGCCACCAGCTTTTGGACAGGGTCAGATACGCAGTATTTT. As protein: CATSFWTGSDTQYF.

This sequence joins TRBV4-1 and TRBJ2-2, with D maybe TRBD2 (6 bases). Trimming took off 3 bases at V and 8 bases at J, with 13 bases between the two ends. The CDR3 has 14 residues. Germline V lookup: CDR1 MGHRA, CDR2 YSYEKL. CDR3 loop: CASSHRDLSGELFF. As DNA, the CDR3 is TGCGCCAGCAGCCATCGGGACTTATCGGGGGAGCTGTTTTTT.